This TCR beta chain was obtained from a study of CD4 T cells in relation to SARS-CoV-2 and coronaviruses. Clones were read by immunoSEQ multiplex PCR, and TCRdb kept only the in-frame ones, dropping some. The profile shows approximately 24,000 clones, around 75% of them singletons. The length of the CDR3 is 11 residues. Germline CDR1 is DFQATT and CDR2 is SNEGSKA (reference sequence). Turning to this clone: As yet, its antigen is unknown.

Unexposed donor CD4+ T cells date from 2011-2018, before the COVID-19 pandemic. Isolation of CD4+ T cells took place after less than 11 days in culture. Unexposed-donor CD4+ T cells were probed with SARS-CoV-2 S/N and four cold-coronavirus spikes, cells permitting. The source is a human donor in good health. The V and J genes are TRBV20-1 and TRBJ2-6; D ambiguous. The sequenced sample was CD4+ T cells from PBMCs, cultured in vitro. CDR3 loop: CSASVANVLTF. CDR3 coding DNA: TGCAGCGCCTCTGTTGCCAACGTCCTGACTTTC.